Listed here are 26 T cell receptor beta chains from one sample, sequenced in a study of T-cell reconstitution after alpha-beta-depleted transplantation in children. The TCRbeta library was prepared with unique molecular identifiers. MiXCR was run by TCRdb on the PCR reads, yielding one entry per CDR3 protein. In the table there are about 900,000 distinct CDR3 sequences, about 30% of which are singletons. The sample in question was PBMCs, mostly from graft donor cells, obtained 360 days after TCRalphabeta/CD19-depleted stem cell transplant. All receptors derive from a boy under three years old who had a stem cell transplant for SCID, so the T cells may come from the graft donor.

The genes are TRBV5-1 and TRBJ2-2; 7 nucleotides align to TRBD2. Germline-derived CDR1 and CDR2 are SGHRS and YFSETQ. J gave up 6 bases and V 0 bases, and 5 bases lay outside the gene matches. This CDR3 is built from 15 residues. CDR3 DNA sequence: TGCGCCAGCAGCTTGGTCCCTAGCGGCGCCGGGGAGCTGTTTTTT. It encodes CASSLVPSGAGELFF. The full variable domain, its missing parts supplied by reference TRBV5-1 and TRBJ2-2, is KAGVTQTPRYLIKTRGQQVTLSCSPISGHRSVSWYQQTPGQGLQFLFEYFSETQRNKGNFPGRFSGRQFSNSRSEMNVSTLELGDSALYLCASSLVPSGAGELFFGEGSRLTVL.

The gene calls are TRBV3-1 and TRBJ2-7; TRBD1 agrees at 7 bases. This CDR3 region has 13 residues. Germline V lookup: CDR1 LGHDT, CDR2 YNNKEL (reference sequence). V was pared by 3 bases and J by 6 bases, with 5 bases of the junction left unmatched. In DNA, the CDR3 is TGTGCCAGCAGCCAGCAACAGGGGAGCGAGCAGTACTTC. Its translation: CASSQQQGSEQYF.

This chain joins TRBV15 and TRBJ2-7; no clear D. V was shortened by 5 bases and J by 6 bases, with 20 bases between the two germline ends. Germline CDR1 is LNHNV and CDR2 is YYDKDF (reference sequence). The CDR3 sequence is 15 residues long. The CDR3 nucleotides read TGTGCCACCAGCCTACAACTGATAGGTCCCTCCGAGCAGTACTTC. It encodes CATSLQLIGPSEQYF.

In this sample, this clonotype turned up a few times. The chain is built from TRBV5-1 and TRBJ1-5; no definite D call. This CDR3 has 14 residues. V was trimmed by 2 bases and J by 2 bases, leaving 8 bases between them. CDR1 SGHRS and CDR2 YFSETQ come from the germline V gene. The CDR3 DNA reads TGCGCCAGCAGCTTTGGCGGCCGCAATCAGCCCCAGCATTTT. Its protein is CASSFGGRNQPQHF.

This clonotype was detected many times. This sequence joins TRBV7-3 and TRBJ2-1, with D possibly being TRBD2 (6 bases). V lost 5 bases to trimming and J lost 4 bases, with 15 bases between them. The germline CDR1 and CDR2 sequences are SGHTA and FQGTGA. The CDR3 spans 15 residues. The chain's CDR3 is CASSPRGGEYNEQFF. The CDR3 region has the DNA TGTGCCAGCAGCCCGCGGGGCGGGGAGTACAATGAGCAGTTCTTC.

J is TRBJ1-1 and V is TRBV7-2, with D hard to call. Germline-derived CDR1 and CDR2 are SGHTA and FQGNSA. This CDR3 region has 14 residues. V lost 5 bases, J lost 2 bases, and 12 bases lay in between. CDR3 nucleotides: TGTGCCAGCAGCCCGGACCCGGTAAACACTGAAGCTTTCTTT. This encodes CASSPDPVNTEAFF.

This clonotype showed up just a few times. The V and J genes are TRBV10-3 and TRBJ2-1, with a weak D call TRBD2 (5 bases). This CDR3 comprises 15 residues. V dropped 3 bases and J dropped 8 bases, with 17 bases sitting between them. CDR1 ENHRY and CDR2 SYGVKD come from the germline V gene. DNA for the CDR3: TGTGCCATCAGTGAATTGGCCCCCGGGGAAGATGAGCAGTTCTTC. Its protein is CAISELAPGEDEQFF.

Only a few counts were recorded for this clonotype. The chain carries TRBV21-1 and TRBJ2-7; TRBD1, as called in the table, went unchecked against the DNA. TRBV21-1 is annotated as a pseudogene. The CDR3 runs to 16 residues. For the CDR3, the DNA is TGTGCCAGCAGCAAAAGGTTACAGGGTAACTCCTACGAGCAGTACTTC. Protein: CASSKRLQGNSYEQYF.

The rearrangement uses TRBV9 and TRBJ2-1, with TRBD2 identical over 9 bases. Germline V gives CDR1 SGDLS, CDR2 YYNGEE. The CDR3 is 15 residues long. After removal of 3 bases from V and 0 bases from J, the junction contained 1 base not matched to a gene. The CDR3 reads CASSARGGSYNEQFF. CDR3 nucleotides: TGTGCCAGCAGCGCGCGGGGGGGCTCCTACAATGAGCAGTTCTTC.

This clonotype was recorded at least ten times. This chain links TRBV7-8 with TRBJ2-3; 10 bases match TRBD2. Germline assignment: CDR1 SGHVS and CDR2 FQNEAQ. Unmatched junction bases numbered 1, after V lost 3 bases and J lost 1 base. The CDR3 spans 15 residues. The CDR3 here is CASSFGTSGTDTQYF. CDR3 sequence (DNA): TGTGCCAGCAGCTTCGGGACTAGCGGCACAGATACGCAGTATTTT.

This clonotype appeared a few times. The chain carries TRBV4-3 and TRBJ2-7; TRBD2 matches 10 bases. The CDR3 extends over 20 amino acids. V lost 0 bases, J lost 0 bases, and 14 bases stayed unmatched. Germline-derived CDR1 and CDR2 are LGHNA and YSLEER. The CDR3 DNA follows: TGCGCCAGCAGCCAAGAAAGGGGGGCTAGCGGGGGTCGACGCTCCTACGAGCAGTACTTC. It specifies CASSQERGASGGRRSYEQYF.

This clonotype was seen a few times. The chain has TRBV30 and TRBJ2-7; D is uncertain. The CDR3 has 14 residues. Germline CDR1 GTSNPN, CDR2 SVGIG (reference sequence). Trimming removed 2 bases at V and 2 bases at J, with 13 bases between. DNA for the CDR3: TGTGCCTGGAGTACGACGGAGAAACCCTACGAGCAGTACTTC. Translating gives CAWSTTEKPYEQYF.

V is TRBV4-1 and J is TRBJ2-7; D may be TRBD2 (5 bases). This CDR3 contains 16 residues. Germline CDR1 and CDR2: MGHRA and YSYEKL. V lost 0 bases and J 2 bases, leaving 14 bases between the germline ends. CDR3 sequence: CASSQDRTGVTYEQYF. CDR3 DNA sequence: TGCGCCAGCAGCCAAGATCGGACCGGGGTCACCTACGAGCAGTACTTC.

Only a few counts were recorded for this clonotype. This CDR3 reads CASSRLDIGGYEQYF. CDR3 bases: TGTGCCAGCAGTCGCCTGGACATTGGGGGCTACGAGCAGTACTTC. The rearrangement links TRBV11-2 to TRBJ2-7, with D perhaps TRBD1 or TRBD2 (5 bases each). V lost 6 bases to trimming and J lost 3 bases, with 18 bases between them. The germline CDR1 and CDR2 sequences are SGHAT and FQNNGV. The CDR3 totals 15 residues.

This clonotype has just one count. The rearrangement joins TRBV12-3 or TRBV12-4 to TRBJ2-7, with D perhaps being TRBD1 or TRBD2 (5 bases each). Trimming took off 5 bases at V and 3 bases at J, with 20 bases between the two ends. CDR3 length: 16 amino acids. The CDR3: CASSPGTHGNDYEQYF. In DNA, the CDR3 is TGTGCCAGCAGTCCCGGGACCCACGGAAATGACTACGAGCAGTACTTC.

The rearrangement joins TRBV9 to TRBJ2-7; D may be TRBD1 (5 bases). Germline V lookup: CDR1 SGDLS, CDR2 YYNGEE. There are 14 residues in the CDR3. Trimming cost V 2 bases and J 11 bases, with 20 bases left between them. This CDR3 reads CASSVAGNVASKYF. The CDR3 DNA reads TGTGCCAGCAGCGTCGCAGGGAATGTGGCGAGCAAGTACTTC.

This clonotype was picked up a small number of times. The chain employs TRBV29-1 and TRBJ2-7, with D perhaps given as TRBD1 or TRBD2 (5 bases each). Trimming removed 7 bases at V and 7 bases at J, with 17 bases between. The CDR3 has 12 amino acids. CDR1 SQVTM and CDR2 ANQGSEA come from the germline V gene. The DNA of the CDR3 is TGCAGCGGGACCATCGGGACGGTGGAGCAGTACTTC. It translates to CSGTIGTVEQYF.

The rearrangement links TRBV5-1 to TRBJ2-2, with a weak D call TRBD1 (5 bases). The CDR3 spans 18 residues. Germline CDR1 and CDR2: SGHRS and YFSETQ. Trimming removed 0 bases from V and 3 bases from J, with 18 bases in between. CDR3 amino acids: CASSLAGSQGMDTGELFF. In DNA, the CDR3 is TGCGCCAGCAGCTTGGCCGGGTCTCAGGGTATGGACACCGGGGAGCTGTTTTTT.

This clonotype occurred a few times. The V and J genes are TRBV5-5 and TRBJ1-1; 7 bases match TRBD1. This CDR3 comprises 15 residues. With V trimmed by 0 bases and J by 3 bases, 5 bases remained unmatched. Germline values: CDR1 SGHKS, CDR2 YYEKEE (reference sequence). The CDR3 nucleotides read TGTGCCAGCAGCTTGGAAGGGGGCGCTTACACTGAAGCTTTCTTT. Its protein product is CASSLEGGAYTEAFF.

The rearrangement uses TRBV6-1 and TRBJ1-2, with a possible D match to TRBD1 (5 bases). Germline CDR1 and CDR2: MNHNS and SASEGT. The CDR3 totals 14 residues. Trimming took off 6 bases at V and 12 bases at J, with 23 bases between the two ends. The CDR3 reads CASRDGARKPVDTF. The CDR3 DNA follows: TGTGCCAGCAGGGACGGGGCTAGGAAGCCCGTCGACACCTTC.

The table lists this clonotype with a few counts. Its ends do not fully match the called genes, so a read error is possible. The rearrangement links TRBV12-3 or TRBV12-4 to TRBJ2-5; D is unresolved. This CDR3 region has 11 residues. This CDR3 reads CASTVGLTLYF. CDR3 in DNA: TGTGCCAGCACCGTTGGGTTGACCCTGTACTTC.

The table lists this clonotype with a few counts. The chain couples TRBV29-1 to TRBJ2-5; D may be TRBD1 (6 bases). Germline assignment: CDR1 SQVTM and CDR2 ANQGSEA. CDR3 length: 12 residues. The V end was cut by 7 bases, the J end by 5 bases, with 14 bases between. CDR3 DNA: TGCAGCGCCGCGCACAGGGTGGAGACCCAGTACTTC. Its protein is CSAAHRVETQYF. Variable domain in full (rest from reference TRBV29-1 and TRBJ2-5): SAVISQKPSRDICQRGTSLTIQCQVDSQVTMMFWYRQQPGQSLTLIATANQGSEATYESGFVIDKFPISRPNLTFSTLTVSNMSPEDSSIYLCSAAHRVETQYFGPGTRLLVL.

The CDR3 protein is CASSQGLRVTGNTIYF. CDR3 bases: TGCGCCAGCAGCCAAGGTCTCAGGGTTACTGGAAACACCATATATTTT. The J gene is TRBJ1-3, the V gene TRBV4-1, with D maybe TRBD1 (5 bases). In germline, CDR1 is MGHRA, CDR2 YSYEKL. This CDR3 region has 16 residues. V dropped 1 base and J dropped 2 bases, with 12 bases sitting between them.

This clonotype was seen a few times. The chain uses TRBV29-1 and TRBJ2-7, with D unclear. CDR3 length equals 12 residues. The germline V gene has CDR1 SQVTM and CDR2 ANQGSEA. The germline V and J ends were trimmed by 5 bases and 2 bases, with 10 bases remaining between them. This chain's CDR3 is CSVTGPTYEQYF. CDR3 bases: TGCAGCGTTACCGGGCCCACCTACGAGCAGTACTTC.

The V call is TRBV24-1, the J call TRBJ2-3, with unresolved D. CDR1 is KGHDR and CDR2 is SFDVKD in the germline V gene. Trimming stripped 4 bases from V and 2 bases from J, with 6 bases between. The CDR3 extends over 13 amino acids. CDR3 in DNA: TGTGCCACCAGTGACCATAACACAGATACGCAGTATTTT. Residues: CATSDHNTDTQYF.

This clonotype appeared many times. The chain couples TRBV29-1 to TRBJ2-1, with D unclear. The CDR3 covers 8 residues. Trimming took off 4 bases at V and 12 bases at J, with 4 bases between the two ends. The germline V gene encodes CDR1 SQVTM and CDR2 ANQGSEA. This CDR3 reads CSVGGQFF. The CDR3 coding sequence is TGCAGCGTTGGTGGGCAGTTCTTC.